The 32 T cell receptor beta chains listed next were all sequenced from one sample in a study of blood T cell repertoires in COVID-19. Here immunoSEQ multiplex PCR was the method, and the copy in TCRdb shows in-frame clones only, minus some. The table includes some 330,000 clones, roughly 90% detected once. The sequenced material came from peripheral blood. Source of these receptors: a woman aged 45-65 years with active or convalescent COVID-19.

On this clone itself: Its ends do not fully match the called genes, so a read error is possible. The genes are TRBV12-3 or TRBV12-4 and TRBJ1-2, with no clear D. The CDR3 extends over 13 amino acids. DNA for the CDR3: TGTGCCAGTAGTTTAGAGCCGAACTATGGCTACACCTTC. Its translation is CASSLEPNYGYTF.

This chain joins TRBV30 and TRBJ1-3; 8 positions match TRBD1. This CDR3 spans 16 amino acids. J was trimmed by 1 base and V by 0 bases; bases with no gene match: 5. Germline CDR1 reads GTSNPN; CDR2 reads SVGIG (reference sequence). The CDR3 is CAWSVSGGASGNTIYF. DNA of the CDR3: TGTGCCTGGAGTGTTTCAGGGGGCGCTTCTGGAAACACCATATATTTT.

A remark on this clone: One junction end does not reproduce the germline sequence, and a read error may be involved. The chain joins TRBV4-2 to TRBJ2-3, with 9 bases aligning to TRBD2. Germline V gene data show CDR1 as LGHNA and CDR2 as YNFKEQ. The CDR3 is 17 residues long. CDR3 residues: CASSQSKAGGETDTQYF. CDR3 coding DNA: TGTGCCAGCAGCCAATCTAAAGCGGGGGGAGAGACAGATACACAGTATTTT.

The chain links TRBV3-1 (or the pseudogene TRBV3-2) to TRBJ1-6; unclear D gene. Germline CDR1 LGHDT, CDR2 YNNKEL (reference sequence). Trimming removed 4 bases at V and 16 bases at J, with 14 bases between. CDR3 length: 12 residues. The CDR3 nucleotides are TGTGCCAGCAGCCCCCGACGGGGTGATCTCCACTTT. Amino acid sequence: CASSPRRGDLHF.

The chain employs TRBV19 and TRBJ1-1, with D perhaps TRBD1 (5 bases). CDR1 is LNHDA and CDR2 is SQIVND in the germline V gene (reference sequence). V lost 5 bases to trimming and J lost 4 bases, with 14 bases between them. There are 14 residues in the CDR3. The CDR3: CASSPLGGGTEAFF. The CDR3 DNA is TGTGCCAGTAGTCCGCTGGGGGGGGGCACTGAAGCTTTCTTT.

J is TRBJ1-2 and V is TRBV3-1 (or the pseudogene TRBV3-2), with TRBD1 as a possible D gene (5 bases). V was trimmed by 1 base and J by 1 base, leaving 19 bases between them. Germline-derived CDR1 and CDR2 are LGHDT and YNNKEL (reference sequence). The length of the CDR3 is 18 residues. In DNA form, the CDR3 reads TGTGCCAGCAGCCAAGTGGTTGGAGGGGCTGCTTTTAACTATGGCTACACCTTC. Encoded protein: CASSQVVGGAAFNYGYTF.

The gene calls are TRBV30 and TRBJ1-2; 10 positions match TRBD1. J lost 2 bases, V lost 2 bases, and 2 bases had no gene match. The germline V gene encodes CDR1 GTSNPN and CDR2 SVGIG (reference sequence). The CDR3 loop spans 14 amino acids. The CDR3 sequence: CAWSSTGGNYGYTF. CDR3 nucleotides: TGTGCCTGGAGTTCGACAGGGGGCAACTATGGCTACACCTTC.

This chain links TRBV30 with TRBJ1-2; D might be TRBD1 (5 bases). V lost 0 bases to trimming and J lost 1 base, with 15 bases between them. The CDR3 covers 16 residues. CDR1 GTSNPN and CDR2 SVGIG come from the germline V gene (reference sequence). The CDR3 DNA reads TGTGCCTGGAGTGTAAGGAGGGGCGCTGGTAACTATGGCTACACCTTC. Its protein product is CAWSVRRGAGNYGYTF. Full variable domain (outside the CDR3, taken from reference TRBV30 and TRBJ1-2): SQTIHQWPATLVQPVGSPLSLECTVEGTSNPNLYWYRQAAGRGLQLLFYSVGIGQISSEVPQNLSASRPQDRQFILSSKKLLLSDSGFYLCAWSVRRGAGNYGYTFGSGTRLTVV.

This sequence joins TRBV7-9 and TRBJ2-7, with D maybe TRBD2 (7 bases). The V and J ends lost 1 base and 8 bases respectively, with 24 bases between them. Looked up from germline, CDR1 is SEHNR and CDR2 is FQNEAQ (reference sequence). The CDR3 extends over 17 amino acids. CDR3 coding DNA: TGTGCCAGCAGCTTAGAGCCCTGGGGGGGCGTGGAGATCAAGCAGTACTTC. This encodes CASSLEPWGGVEIKQYF.

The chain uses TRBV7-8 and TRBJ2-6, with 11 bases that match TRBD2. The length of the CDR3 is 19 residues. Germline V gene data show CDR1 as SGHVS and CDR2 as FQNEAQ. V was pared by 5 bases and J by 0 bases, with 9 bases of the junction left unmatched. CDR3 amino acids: CASSLITLAGGSGANVLTF. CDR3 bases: TGTGCCAGCAGCCTTATCACCCTAGCGGGAGGCTCTGGGGCCAACGTCCTGACTTTC. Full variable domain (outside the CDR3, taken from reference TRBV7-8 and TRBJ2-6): GAGVSQSPRYKVAKRGQDVALRCDPISGHVSLFWYQQALGQGPEFLTYFQNEAQLDKSGLPSDRFFAERPEGSVSTLKIQRTQQEDSAVYLCASSLITLAGGSGANVLTFGAGSRLTVL.

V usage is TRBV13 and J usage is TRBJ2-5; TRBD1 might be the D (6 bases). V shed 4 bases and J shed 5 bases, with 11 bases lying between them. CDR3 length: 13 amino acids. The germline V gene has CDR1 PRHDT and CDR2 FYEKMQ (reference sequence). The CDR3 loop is CASSSRGGETQYF. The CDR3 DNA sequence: TGTGCCAGCAGCTCCAGGGGCGGGGAGACCCAGTACTTC.

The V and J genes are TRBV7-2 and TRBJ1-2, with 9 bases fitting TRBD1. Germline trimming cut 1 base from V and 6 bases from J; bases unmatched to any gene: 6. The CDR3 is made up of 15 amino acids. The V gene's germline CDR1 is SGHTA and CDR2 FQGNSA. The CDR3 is CASSLGTGAYDGYTF. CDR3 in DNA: TGTGCCAGCAGCTTAGGGACAGGGGCGTATGATGGCTACACCTTC.

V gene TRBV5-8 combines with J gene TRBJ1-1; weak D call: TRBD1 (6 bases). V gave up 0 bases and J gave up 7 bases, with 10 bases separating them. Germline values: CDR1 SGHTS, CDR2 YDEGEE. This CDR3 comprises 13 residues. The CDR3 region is CASSLAGADEAFF. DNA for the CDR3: TGTGCCAGCAGCTTGGCAGGGGCGGATGAAGCTTTCTTT.

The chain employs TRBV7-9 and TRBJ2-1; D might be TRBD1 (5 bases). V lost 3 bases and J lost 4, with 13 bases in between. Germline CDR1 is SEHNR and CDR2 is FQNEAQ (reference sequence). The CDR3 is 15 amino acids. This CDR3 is CASSFPEGAYNEQFF. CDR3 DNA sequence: TGTGCCAGCAGCTTTCCGGAAGGGGCTTACAATGAGCAGTTCTTC.

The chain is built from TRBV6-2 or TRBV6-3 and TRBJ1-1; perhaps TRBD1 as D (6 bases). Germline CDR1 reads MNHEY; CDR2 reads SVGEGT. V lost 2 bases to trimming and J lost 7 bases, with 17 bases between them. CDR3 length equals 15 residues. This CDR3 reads CASSYEQTGLGEAFF. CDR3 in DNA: TGTGCCAGCAGTTACGAGCAGACAGGACTAGGTGAAGCTTTCTTT.

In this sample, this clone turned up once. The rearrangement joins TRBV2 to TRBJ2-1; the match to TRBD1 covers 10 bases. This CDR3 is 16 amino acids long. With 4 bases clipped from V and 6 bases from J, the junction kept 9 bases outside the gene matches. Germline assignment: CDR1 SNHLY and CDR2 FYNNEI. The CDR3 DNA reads TGTGCCAGCAGTGGTCGCTGGACAGGGGGAGGCAATGAGCAGTTCTTC. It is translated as CASSGRWTGGGNEQFF.

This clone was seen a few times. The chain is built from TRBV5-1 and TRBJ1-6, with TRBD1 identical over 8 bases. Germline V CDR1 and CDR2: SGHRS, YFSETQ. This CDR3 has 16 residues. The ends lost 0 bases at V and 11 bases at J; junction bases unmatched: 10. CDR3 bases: TGCGCCAGCAGCTTGGGTGGACAGGGAGGTAGTGCACCCCTCCACTTT. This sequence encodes CASSLGGQGGSAPLHF.

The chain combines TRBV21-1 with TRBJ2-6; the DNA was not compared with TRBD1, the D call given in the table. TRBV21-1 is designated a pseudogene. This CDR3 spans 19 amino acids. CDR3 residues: CASRGQDSQSYSGANVLTF. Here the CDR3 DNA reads TGTGCCAGCAGGGGCCAGGACAGTCAGTCATACTCTGGGGCCAACGTCCTGACTTTC.

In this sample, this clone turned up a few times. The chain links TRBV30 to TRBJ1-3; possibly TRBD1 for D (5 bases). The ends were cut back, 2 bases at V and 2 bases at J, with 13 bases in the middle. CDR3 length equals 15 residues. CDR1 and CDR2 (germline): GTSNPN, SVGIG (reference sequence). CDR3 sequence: CAWSPDRYAGNTIYF. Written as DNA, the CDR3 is TGTGCCTGGAGTCCAGACAGATACGCTGGAAACACCATATATTTT.

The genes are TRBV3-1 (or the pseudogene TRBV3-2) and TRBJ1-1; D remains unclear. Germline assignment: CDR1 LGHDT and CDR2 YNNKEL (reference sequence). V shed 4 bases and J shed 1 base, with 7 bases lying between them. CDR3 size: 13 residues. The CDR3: CASSLASNTEAFF. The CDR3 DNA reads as TGTGCCAGCAGCCTAGCTTCGAACACTGAAGCTTTCTTT.

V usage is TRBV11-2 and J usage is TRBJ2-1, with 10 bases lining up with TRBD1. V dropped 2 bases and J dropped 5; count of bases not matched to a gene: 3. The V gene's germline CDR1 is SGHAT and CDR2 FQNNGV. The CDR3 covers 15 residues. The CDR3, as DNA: TGTGCCAGCAGCTTAAGACAGGGGGCCAACAATGAGCAGTTCTTC. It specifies CASSLRQGANNEQFF.

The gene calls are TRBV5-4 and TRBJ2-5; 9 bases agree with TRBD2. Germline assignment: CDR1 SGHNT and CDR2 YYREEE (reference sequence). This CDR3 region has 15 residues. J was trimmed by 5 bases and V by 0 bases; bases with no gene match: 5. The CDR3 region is CASSLVSGSGETQYF. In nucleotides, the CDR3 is TGTGCCAGCAGCTTGGTTAGCGGGAGTGGGGAGACCCAGTACTTC.

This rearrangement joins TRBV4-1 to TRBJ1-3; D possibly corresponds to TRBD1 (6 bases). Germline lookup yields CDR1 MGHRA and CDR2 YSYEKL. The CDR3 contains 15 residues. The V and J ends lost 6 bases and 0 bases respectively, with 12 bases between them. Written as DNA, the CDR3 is TGCGCCAGCAGACCAGACAGGAGCTCTGGAAACACCATATATTTT. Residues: CASRPDRSSGNTIYF.

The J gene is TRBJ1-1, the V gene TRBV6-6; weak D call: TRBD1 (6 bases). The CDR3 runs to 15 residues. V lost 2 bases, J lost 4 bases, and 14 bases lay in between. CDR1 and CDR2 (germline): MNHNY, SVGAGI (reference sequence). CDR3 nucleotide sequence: TGTGCCAGCAGTTACCCCCCAGGGGAGGGCACTGAAGCTTTCTTT. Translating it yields CASSYPPGEGTEAFF.

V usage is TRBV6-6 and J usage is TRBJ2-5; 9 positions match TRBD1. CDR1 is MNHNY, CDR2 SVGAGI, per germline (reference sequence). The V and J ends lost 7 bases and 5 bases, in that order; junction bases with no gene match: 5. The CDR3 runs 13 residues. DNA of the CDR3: TGTGCCAGCATACAGGGGGCAGGGGAGACCCAGTACTTC. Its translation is CASIQGAGETQYF.

CDR3 region: CASTNGTGRHYGYTF. Here the CDR3 DNA reads TGCGCCAGCACCAATGGGACAGGGCGGCACTATGGCTACACCTTC. This chain links TRBV23-1 with TRBJ1-2; 9 positions agree with TRBD1. TRBV23-1 is known as an ORF, though its function is uncertain. V was pared by 7 bases and J by 3 bases, with 9 bases of the junction left unmatched. The CDR3 is made up of 15 amino acids.

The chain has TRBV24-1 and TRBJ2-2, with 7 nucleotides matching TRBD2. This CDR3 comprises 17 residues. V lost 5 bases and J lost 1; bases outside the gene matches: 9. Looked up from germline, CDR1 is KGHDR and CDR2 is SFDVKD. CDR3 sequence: CATSAPKGGLNTGELFF. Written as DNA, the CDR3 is TGTGCCACCAGTGCCCCCAAGGGAGGGCTGAACACCGGGGAGCTGTTTTTT.

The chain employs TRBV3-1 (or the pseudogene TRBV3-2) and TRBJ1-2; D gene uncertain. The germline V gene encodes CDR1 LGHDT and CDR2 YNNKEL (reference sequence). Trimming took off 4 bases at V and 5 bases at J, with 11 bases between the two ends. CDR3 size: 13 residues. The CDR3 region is CASSPQPGYGYTF. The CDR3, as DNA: TGTGCCAGCAGCCCCCAGCCCGGGTATGGCTACACCTTC.

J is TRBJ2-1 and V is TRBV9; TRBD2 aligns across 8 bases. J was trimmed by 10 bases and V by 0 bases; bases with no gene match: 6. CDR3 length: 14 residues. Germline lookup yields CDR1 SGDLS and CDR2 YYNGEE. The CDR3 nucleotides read TGTGCCAGCAGCGTAGCGACTAGCGCACGAGAGCAGTTCTTC. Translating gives CASSVATSAREQFF.

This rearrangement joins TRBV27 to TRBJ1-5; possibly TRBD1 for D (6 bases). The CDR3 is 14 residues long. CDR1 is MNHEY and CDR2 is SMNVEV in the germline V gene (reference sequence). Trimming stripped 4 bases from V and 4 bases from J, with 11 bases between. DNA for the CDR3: TGTGCCAGCAGTTGGAGGCAGGGGAATCAGCCCCAGCATTTT. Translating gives CASSWRQGNQPQHF.

CDR3 sequence (DNA): TGTGCCAGCAGTGAAAGGACTAGCGGGAGACAAGCCTACGAGCAGTACTTC. Residues: CASSERTSGRQAYEQYF. The V call is TRBV6-1, the J call TRBJ2-7; 13 nucleotides align to TRBD2. The J segment lost 2 bases and the V segment lost 2 bases, leaving 6 bases of the junction unmatched. The CDR3 spans 17 residues. The V gene's germline CDR1 is MNHNS and CDR2 SASEGT.

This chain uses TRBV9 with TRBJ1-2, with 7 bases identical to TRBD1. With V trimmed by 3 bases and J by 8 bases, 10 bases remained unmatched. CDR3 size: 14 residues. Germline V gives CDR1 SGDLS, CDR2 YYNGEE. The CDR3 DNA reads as TGTGCCAGCAGCGCCCATTTAACAGGGGAGGGCTACACCTTC. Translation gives CASSAHLTGEGYTF.